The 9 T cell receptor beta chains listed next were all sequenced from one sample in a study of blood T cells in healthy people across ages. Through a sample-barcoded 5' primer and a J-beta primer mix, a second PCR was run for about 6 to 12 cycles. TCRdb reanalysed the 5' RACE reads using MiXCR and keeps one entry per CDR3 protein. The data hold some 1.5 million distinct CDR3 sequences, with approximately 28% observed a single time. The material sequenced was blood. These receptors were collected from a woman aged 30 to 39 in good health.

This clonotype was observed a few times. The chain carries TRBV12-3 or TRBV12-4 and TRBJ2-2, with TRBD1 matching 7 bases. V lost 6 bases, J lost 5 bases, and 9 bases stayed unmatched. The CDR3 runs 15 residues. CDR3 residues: CASRIQGRGTGELFF. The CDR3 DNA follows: TGTGCCAGCAGAATACAGGGGCGCGGGACCGGGGAGCTGTTTTTT.

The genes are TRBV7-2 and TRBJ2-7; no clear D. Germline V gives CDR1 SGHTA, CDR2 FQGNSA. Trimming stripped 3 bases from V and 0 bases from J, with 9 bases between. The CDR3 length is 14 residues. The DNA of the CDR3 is TGTGCCAGCAGCTTTTCTACCCCCTCCTACGAGCAGTACTTC. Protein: CASSFSTPSYEQYF.

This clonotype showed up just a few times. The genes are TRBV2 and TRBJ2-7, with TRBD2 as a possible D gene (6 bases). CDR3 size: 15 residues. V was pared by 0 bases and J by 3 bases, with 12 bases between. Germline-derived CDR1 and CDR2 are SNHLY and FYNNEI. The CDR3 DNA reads TGTGCCAGCAGTGAAGCGGGGAGGAGGGACTACGAGCAGTACTTC. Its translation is CASSEAGRRDYEQYF.

The CDR3 sequence is CASSPRARGESYNEQFF. The CDR3 region has the DNA TGTGCCAGCAGCCCCCGAGCGCGGGGAGAGTCCTACAATGAGCAGTTCTTC. The V and J genes are TRBV7-8 and TRBJ2-1; D may be TRBD2 (6 bases). V lost 5 bases to trimming and J lost 1 base, with 18 bases between them. CDR3 length: 17 residues. Germline lookup yields CDR1 SGHVS and CDR2 FQNEAQ.

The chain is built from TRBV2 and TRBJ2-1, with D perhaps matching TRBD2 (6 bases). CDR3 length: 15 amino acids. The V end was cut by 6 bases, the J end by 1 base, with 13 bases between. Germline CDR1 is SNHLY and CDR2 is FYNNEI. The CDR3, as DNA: TGTGCCAGCAGCGATCGTAGCGGATCCTACAATGAGCAGTTCTTC. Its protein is CASSDRSGSYNEQFF.

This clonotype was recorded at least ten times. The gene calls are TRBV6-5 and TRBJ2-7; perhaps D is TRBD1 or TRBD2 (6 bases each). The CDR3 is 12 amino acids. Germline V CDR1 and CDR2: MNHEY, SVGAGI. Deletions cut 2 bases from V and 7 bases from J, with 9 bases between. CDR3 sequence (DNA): TGTGCCAGCAGTTACCGGGGGCAAGAGCAGTACTTC. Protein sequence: CASSYRGQEQYF.

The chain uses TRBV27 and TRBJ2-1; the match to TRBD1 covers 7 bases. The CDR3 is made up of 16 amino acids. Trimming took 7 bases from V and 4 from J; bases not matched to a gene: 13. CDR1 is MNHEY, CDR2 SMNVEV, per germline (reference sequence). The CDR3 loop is CASTATATGAYNEQFF. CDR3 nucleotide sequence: TGTGCCAGCACGGCGACAGCAACAGGGGCATACAATGAGCAGTTCTTC.

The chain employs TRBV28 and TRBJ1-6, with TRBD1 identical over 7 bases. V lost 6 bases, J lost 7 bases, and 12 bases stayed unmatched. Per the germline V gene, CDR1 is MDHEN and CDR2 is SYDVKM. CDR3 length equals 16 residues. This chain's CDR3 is CASSSNPGTANSPLHF. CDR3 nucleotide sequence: TGTGCCAGCAGCTCCAACCCCGGGACAGCCAATTCACCCCTCCACTTT. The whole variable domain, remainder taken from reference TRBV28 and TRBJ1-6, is DVKVTQSSRYLVKRTGEKVFLECVQDMDHENMFWYRQDPGLGLRLIYFSYDVKMKEKGDIPEGYSVSREKKERFSLILESASTNQTSMYLCASSSNPGTANSPLHFGNGTRLTVT.

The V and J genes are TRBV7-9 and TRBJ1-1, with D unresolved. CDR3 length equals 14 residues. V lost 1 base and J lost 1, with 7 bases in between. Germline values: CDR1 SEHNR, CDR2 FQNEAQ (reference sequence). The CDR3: CASSLVTRNTEAFF. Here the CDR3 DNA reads TGTGCCAGCAGCTTAGTGACAAGGAACACTGAAGCTTTCTTT.